The 7 T cell receptor beta chains below were found in one sample sequenced in a study of OX40 agonist ivuxolimab in advanced cancers. Assay used: immunoSEQ multiplex PCR; TCRdb lists only in-frame clones, some missing. This repertoire shows 90,000 to 150,000 clones, over 75% found once; its top ten account for about 0.55%. The specimen was CD4+ or CD8+ T cells sorted from blood, collected in a trial of the OX40 agonist ivuxolimab. The origin of the receptors is an adult with an advanced solid tumor such as melanoma, head and neck, liver or kidney cancer.

The chain has TRBV10-3 and TRBJ2-4; 7 bases are shared with TRBD1. Germline V gene lookup returns CDR1 ENHRY and CDR2 SYGVKD. The CDR3 spans 19 residues. V shed 0 bases and J 0 bases; nucleotides not matched to a gene: 11. CDR3 sequence (DNA): TGTGCCATCAGTGAGTCGGCCGGGACAGACCCGGCAGCCAAAAACATTCAGTACTTC. Amino acids: CAISESAGTDPAAKNIQYF.

The chain joins TRBV18 to TRBJ1-1; D is undetermined. Germline assignment: CDR1 KGHSH and CDR2 LQKENI. CDR3 size: 16 residues. V was clipped by 2 bases and J by 2 bases, with 15 bases between them. CDR3 bases: TGTGCCAGCTCACCAGCTTCCGGGGAGCTTAACACTGAAGCTTTCTTT. It specifies CASSPASGELNTEAFF.

This chain uses TRBV28 with TRBJ2-3; no clear D gene. Deletions cut 5 bases from V and 5 bases from J, with 8 bases between. Germline V lookup: CDR1 MDHEN, CDR2 SYDVKM. This CDR3 has 12 residues. The CDR3 here is CASSATLDTQYF. The CDR3 nucleotides read TGTGCCAGCAGTGCCACGTTAGATACGCAGTATTTT.

The J gene is TRBJ1-6, the V gene TRBV7-9, with 8 bases lining up with TRBD1. The germline V gene has CDR1 SEHNR and CDR2 FQNEAQ (reference sequence). The CDR3 sequence is 12 residues long. V shed 5 bases and J 16 bases; nucleotides not matched to a gene: 7. CDR3 sequence (DNA): TGTGCCAGCAGCACCGGACAGGGACCACTCCACTTT. Translated: CASSTGQGPLHF. Complete variable domain (other parts from reference TRBV7-9 and TRBJ1-6): DTGVSQNPRHKITKRGQNVTFRCDPISEHNRLYWYRQTLGQGPEFLTYFQNEAQLEKSRLLSDRFSAERPKGSFSTLEIQRTEQGDSAMYLCASSTGQGPLHFGNGTRLTVT.

The chain is built from TRBV18 and TRBJ1-5; tentative D call: TRBD1 (5 bases). Trimming shortened V by 3 bases and J by 2 bases, and 11 bases separated the two germline ends. This CDR3 has 15 residues. Germline CDR1 and CDR2: KGHSH and LQKENI. This CDR3 reads CASSPTGPGNQPQHF. The CDR3 bases are TGTGCCAGCTCACCTACAGGACCCGGCAATCAGCCCCAGCATTTT. The entire variable domain, with the rest obtained from reference TRBV18 and TRBJ1-5, is as follows: NAGVMQNPRHLVRRRGQEARLRCSPMKGHSHVYWYRQLPEEGLKFMVYLQKENIIDESGMPKERFSAEFPKEGPSILRIQQVVRGDSAAYFCASSPTGPGNQPQHFGDGTRLSIL.

The V and J genes are TRBV6-5 and TRBJ1-3, with no clear D. This CDR3 is built from 14 residues. In germline, CDR1 is MNHEY, CDR2 SVGAGI. Trimming removed 5 bases from V and 1 base from J, with 9 bases in between. The CDR3 DNA is TGTGCCAGCAGTCCAGGCCAATCTGGAAACACCATATATTTT. Translating gives CASSPGQSGNTIYF.

V is TRBV7-6 and J is TRBJ1-3; no definite D call. Germline V lookup: CDR1 SGHVS, CDR2 FNYEAQ. Trimming removed 5 bases at V and 5 bases at J, with 13 bases between. The CDR3 length is 14 residues. CDR3 nucleotides: TGTGCCAGCAGCCAGGCCGGGCCACGAAACACCATATATTTT. As protein: CASSQAGPRNTIYF.